Each of the 25 T cell receptor beta chains below was sequenced from the same sample in a study of a mutant IDH1 vaccine in newly diagnosed glioma. No antigen has been assigned to these receptors. Measured with immunoSEQ multiplex PCR; TCRdb has only the in-frame clones, and not every one. The sample holds some 36,000 clones, roughly 79% seen once. Time point specified: week 5, during vaccination. Each dose of the vaccine consisted of 300 ug of mutant IDH1 20-mer peptide, with topical imiquimod. Material: PBMCs, obtained from a glioma patient whose treatment included an IDH1 peptide vaccine. The receptors were gathered from a middle-aged man with glioma.

This sequence joins TRBV30 and TRBJ2-7, with D possibly TRBD1 on 6 matching bases. V lost 2 bases, J lost 6 bases, and 14 bases lay in between. Per the germline V gene, CDR1 is GTSNPN and CDR2 is SVGIG (reference sequence). The CDR3 is 13 residues long. CDR3 nucleotides: TGTGCCTGGAGTTGGGGGCCAGGAGCCGAGCAGTACTTC. This codes for CAWSWGPGAEQYF.

J is TRBJ2-7 and V is TRBV6-5, with D perhaps TRBD2 (5 bases). Germline-derived CDR1 and CDR2 are MNHEY and SVGAGI. This CDR3 comprises 12 residues. V was trimmed by 8 bases and J by 3 bases, leaving 11 bases between them. The CDR3 nucleotides are TGTGCCAGCCGGCGCGGAGGCTACGAGCAGTACTTC. Its protein product is CASRRGGYEQYF.

Only a few counts were recorded for this clone. The gene calls are TRBV19 and TRBJ2-2; weak D call: TRBD1 (5 bases). This CDR3 is built from 16 residues. The V gene's germline CDR1 is LNHDA and CDR2 SQIVND (reference sequence). V lost 1 base and J 0 bases, leaving 9 bases between the germline ends. The CDR3 region is CASSIADRPNTGELFF. The CDR3 nucleotides read TGTGCCAGTAGTATAGCCGACAGACCGAACACCGGGGAGCTGTTTTTT.

This chain joins TRBV10-3 and TRBJ2-2; 7 bases map to TRBD1. Unmatched junction bases numbered 18, after V lost 10 bases and J lost 4 bases. This CDR3 comprises 17 residues. Germline-derived CDR1 and CDR2 are ENHRY and SYGVKD. The CDR3 here is CASRGGRPGSATGELFF. The CDR3 DNA reads TGTGCCAGCCGAGGGGGCAGGCCAGGGAGCGCCACCGGGGAGCTGTTTTTT.

V is TRBV5-1 and J is TRBJ1-4; D remains ambiguous. The CDR3 runs to 14 residues. The V end was cut by 2 bases, the J end by 3 bases, with 8 bases between. CDR1 SGHRS and CDR2 YFSETQ come from the germline V gene. DNA for the CDR3: TGCGCCAGCAGCTTAGGCCACTCTAATGAAAAACTGTTTTTT. Its protein is CASSLGHSNEKLFF.

V usage is TRBV7-8 and J usage is TRBJ2-5; D might be TRBD2 (5 bases). The V end was cut by 0 bases, the J end by 2 bases, with 10 bases between. The CDR3 length is 15 residues. Germline-derived CDR1 and CDR2 are SGHVS and FQNEAQ. The CDR3, as DNA: TGTGCCAGCAGCTTAGCAGGCGGGTTTCAAGAGACCCAGTACTTC. Translation gives CASSLAGGFQETQYF.

The chain combines TRBV19 with TRBJ1-1, with D unresolved. The CDR3 is made up of 14 amino acids. V lost 6 bases, J lost 8 bases, and 19 bases lay in between. Germline loops: CDR1 LNHDA, CDR2 SQIVND (reference sequence). The CDR3: CASRRFDSGPEAFF. For the CDR3, the DNA is TGTGCCAGTAGGAGATTTGATTCCGGGCCAGAAGCTTTCTTT.

The V gene is TRBV28, the J gene TRBJ2-1, with 16 positions matching TRBD2. V was clipped by 5 bases and J by 12 bases; unmatched bases: 7. This CDR3 contains 15 residues. Germline-derived CDR1 and CDR2 are MDHEN and SYDVKM. The CDR3 reads CASSVPGLAGGGQFF. The CDR3 DNA sequence: TGTGCCAGCAGTGTCCCGGGACTAGCGGGAGGGGGGCAGTTCTTC.

This chain uses TRBV11-2 with TRBJ1-1; 7 bases fit TRBD1. Germline assignment: CDR1 SGHAT and CDR2 FQNNGV. Losses at the gene ends were 0 bases for V and 11 bases for J; bases not matched to a gene: 6. CDR3 length: 13 residues. The CDR3 reads CASSLDRDSDAFF. CDR3 nucleotides: TGTGCCAGCAGCTTAGATAGGGACAGTGACGCTTTCTTT.

This clone came up a few times. V is TRBV19 and J is TRBJ1-5, with 9 nucleotides matching TRBD1. The CDR3 runs to 14 residues. Germline CDR1 and CDR2: LNHDA and SQIVND (reference sequence). Losses at the gene ends were 7 bases for V and 6 bases for J; bases not matched to a gene: 7. CDR3 nucleotide sequence: TGTGCCAGTAAACCGGGACAGGGTGTTCAGCCCCAGCATTTT. The encoded protein is CASKPGQGVQPQHF.

V and J are TRBV7-8 and TRBJ2-7; D gene unclear. The germline V and J ends were trimmed by 0 bases and 4 bases, with 7 bases remaining between them. The CDR3 length is 13 residues. CDR1 and CDR2 from the germline V gene are SGHVS and FQNEAQ. In DNA form, the CDR3 reads TGTGCCAGCAGCTTAGCCTTGCGTTACGAGCAGTACTTC. Residues: CASSLALRYEQYF.

This clone was counted between two and nine times. The chain carries TRBV9 and TRBJ2-6, with D uncertain. V lost 4 bases and J 0 bases, leaving 11 bases between the germline ends. CDR1 SGDLS and CDR2 YYNGEE come from the germline V gene. The CDR3 contains 16 residues. DNA of the CDR3: TGTGCCAGCAGCCCCCGGGTTTCCTCTGGGGCCAACGTCCTGACTTTC. It specifies CASSPRVSSGANVLTF.

J is TRBJ2-3 and V is TRBV18; 10 nucleotides line up with TRBD2. This CDR3 has 17 residues. V trimming: 6 bases; J trimming: 2 bases; junction bases outside the gene matches: 11. CDR1 KGHSH and CDR2 LQKENI come from the germline V gene. The DNA of the CDR3 is TGTGCCAGCTCCACGGGAAATAGCGGGGGGAACACAGATACGCAGTATTTT. It specifies CASSTGNSGGNTDTQYF.

The chain links TRBV5-5 to TRBJ1-3; D not resolved. Germline V gene sequence: CDR1 SGHKS, CDR2 YYEKEE (reference sequence). The CDR3 sequence is 14 residues long. With 7 bases removed from V and 0 bases from J, the gap between germline ends came to 11 bases. This chain's CDR3 is CASAPRLSGNTIYF. Here the CDR3 DNA reads TGTGCCAGCGCTCCGAGGCTCTCTGGAAACACCATATATTTT.

The chain recombines TRBV18 with TRBJ2-5, with a weak D call TRBD1 (5 bases). Germline assignment: CDR1 KGHSH and CDR2 LQKENI. The length of the CDR3 is 16 residues. Trimming pared 4 bases from V and 2 bases from J, leaving 17 bases between. DNA for the CDR3: TGTGCCAGCTCACTTTCAAGCAGGGCTTCTCAAGAGACCCAGTACTTC. Encoded protein: CASSLSSRASQETQYF.

This clone was counted between two and nine times. This chain uses TRBV4-1 with TRBJ2-7; TRBD1 agrees at 9 bases. CDR3 size: 15 residues. V shed 1 base, J shed 2 bases, and the junction held 3 bases outside the gene matches. The germline gives CDR1 MGHRA, CDR2 YSYEKL. CDR3 sequence reads: CASSQGQGGTYEQYF. The CDR3, as DNA: TGCGCCAGCAGCCAAGGACAGGGGGGCACCTACGAGCAGTACTTC.

The chain combines TRBV7-9 with TRBJ2-7; no firm D call. V was clipped by 3 bases and J by 4 bases, with 10 bases between them. Germline-derived CDR1 and CDR2 are SEHNR and FQNEAQ (reference sequence). The CDR3 has 13 amino acids. The chain's CDR3 is CASSLGSRYEQYF. The CDR3 DNA follows: TGTGCCAGCAGCTTGGGTAGCCGGTACGAGCAGTACTTC.

The sample holds a few counts of this clone. The chain employs TRBV6-6 and TRBJ1-1; D unresolved. The length of the CDR3 is 12 residues. CDR1 is MNHNY and CDR2 is SVGAGI in the germline V gene (reference sequence). V lost 7 bases and J 7 bases, leaving 13 bases between the germline ends. DNA of the CDR3: TGTGCCAGCATCTCGACCGAGTTTGAAGCTTTCTTT. This codes for CASISTEFEAFF.

The J gene is TRBJ2-3, the V gene TRBV5-6; D may be TRBD1 or TRBD2 (5 bases each). V was clipped by 0 bases and J by 0 bases, with 11 bases between them. CDR1 and CDR2 (germline): SGHDT, YYEEEE. The CDR3 runs to 16 residues. The CDR3: CASSLAGASSTDTQYF. The CDR3 DNA reads as TGTGCCAGCAGCTTGGCCGGGGCCAGTAGCACAGATACGCAGTATTTT.

The rearrangement links TRBV7-2 to TRBJ2-3; D might be TRBD2 (6 bases). V was pared by 4 bases and J by 2 bases, with 13 bases between. From germline, CDR1 is SGHTA and CDR2 FQGNSA. CDR3 length equals 15 residues. The CDR3 region is CASSWGTRLTDTQYF. The CDR3 nucleotides read TGTGCCAGCAGCTGGGGGACTCGACTCACAGATACGCAGTATTTT. Filled out from reference TRBV7-2 and TRBJ2-3, the complete variable domain reads GAGVSQSPSNKVTEKGKDVELRCDPISGHTALYWYRQSLGQGLEFLIYFQGNSAPDKSGLPSDRFSAERTGGSVSTLTIQRTQQEDSAVYLCASSWGTRLTDTQYFGPGTRLTVL.

This clone was observed a single time. The chain uses TRBV7-8 and TRBJ2-6; TRBD1 aligns across 7 bases. Looked up from germline, CDR1 is SGHVS and CDR2 is FQNEAQ. V dropped 4 bases and J dropped 2; count of bases not matched to a gene: 2. This CDR3 comprises 15 residues. CDR3: CASSSQGPGANVLTF. CDR3 bases: TGTGCCAGCAGCTCACAGGGGCCTGGGGCCAACGTCCTGACTTTC. The entire variable domain, with the rest obtained from reference TRBV7-8 and TRBJ2-6, is as follows: GAGVSQSPRYKVAKRGQDVALRCDPISGHVSLFWYQQALGQGPEFLTYFQNEAQLDKSGLPSDRFFAERPEGSVSTLKIQRTQQEDSAVYLCASSSQGPGANVLTFGAGSRLTVL.

The CDR3 nucleotides read TGTGCCAGCTCACCAGCGTTCACAGATACGCAGTATTTT. Translating it yields CASSPAFTDTQYF. The V gene is TRBV18, the J gene TRBJ2-3; D gene ambiguous. This CDR3 comprises 13 residues. Germline V gene sequence: CDR1 KGHSH, CDR2 LQKENI. The ends were cut back, 2 bases at V and 2 bases at J, with 5 bases in the middle.

A note on this clone: Relative to the germline gene, one junction end is altered; a read error may explain this. The chain uses TRBV7-2 and TRBJ2-5; 7 nucleotides match TRBD1. CDR1 and CDR2 from the germline V gene are SGHTA and FQGNSA. The CDR3 is 11 amino acids. The DNA for the CDR3 is TGTGCCAGCAGCCGCAACAGGGGTCTGAACTTC. Translating gives CASSRNRGLNF.

This chain links TRBV4-3 with TRBJ1-2; 10 bases fit TRBD1. Germline lookup yields CDR1 LGHNA and CDR2 YSLEER. The V gene end was trimmed by 8 bases and the J gene end by 5 bases; junction bases not matched to a gene: 8. The CDR3 totals 14 residues. CDR3: CASSNRGQGYGYTF. CDR3 DNA sequence: TGCGCCAGCTCCAATCGGGGACAGGGGTATGGCTACACCTTC.

The table lists this clone with a few counts. The chain recombines TRBV29-1 with TRBJ1-4; no reliable D call. Germline CDR1 is SQVTM and CDR2 is ANQGSEA. The CDR3 is made up of 11 amino acids. Trimming left V 6 bases short and J 8 bases short, with 10 bases between. In DNA, the CDR3 is TGCAGCGTCGCTGCTCAAGAAAAACTGTTTTTT. It translates to CSVAAQEKLFF.